The next 21 T cell receptor beta chains were all read from a single sample in a study of cytomegalovirus exposure and HLA in healthy donors. PCR used 60 Vbeta primers and 13 Jbeta primers. The data were produced by immunoSEQ multiplex PCR, yet TCRdb's version contains in-frame clones alone and is incomplete. The repertoire holds about 190,000 clones, with about 85% as singletons. The sample comprised PBMCs. Receptor source: a woman in her forties or fifties in good health and CMV-seronegative.

This clone occurred once. The gene calls are TRBV9 and TRBJ2-3; TRBD2 agrees at 9 bases. This CDR3 spans 16 amino acids. V shed 4 bases, J shed 6 bases, and the junction held 12 bases outside the gene matches. The germline gives CDR1 SGDLS, CDR2 YYNGEE. CDR3 region: CASSPRAGGPGDTQYF. CDR3 nucleotides: TGTGCCAGCAGCCCCCGAGCGGGGGGTCCAGGGGATACGCAGTATTTT.

The chain employs TRBV5-1 and TRBJ1-2, with TRBD1 identical over 10 bases. The CDR3 covers 15 residues. Germline assignment: CDR1 SGHRS and CDR2 YFSETQ. Germline trimming cut 2 bases from V and 7 bases from J; bases unmatched to any gene: 8. The DNA for the CDR3 is TGCGCCAGCAGCTTCGGACAGGGGGAAACTAGTGGCTACACCTTC. It specifies CASSFGQGETSGYTF.

The J gene is TRBJ2-5, the V gene TRBV12-5, with D perhaps matching TRBD1 (6 bases). From germline, CDR1 is LGHNT and CDR2 FRNRAP. The CDR3 runs to 15 residues. V lost 7 bases and J lost 0, with 15 bases in between. DNA of the CDR3: TGTGCTAGTGCCCGGGGCGAGGGGGACCAAGAGACCCAGTACTTC. Amino acids: CASARGEGDQETQYF.

This clone turned up a few times. V gene TRBV6-1 combines with J gene TRBJ1-1; D might be TRBD1 (5 bases). Germline values: CDR1 MNHNS, CDR2 SASEGT. Trimming removed 4 bases from V and 5 bases from J, with 8 bases in between. This CDR3 is 12 amino acids long. The CDR3 loop is CASSVGGTEAFF. Here the CDR3 DNA reads TGTGCCAGCAGTGTGGGGGGTACTGAAGCTTTCTTT.

This clone was found a few times. The sample has other DNA sequences that encode this CDR3 too. The chain carries TRBV6-6 and TRBJ2-5, with a weak D call TRBD2 (7 bases). CDR1 MNHNY and CDR2 SVGAGI come from the germline V gene (reference sequence). Between the trimmed V and J ends, which lost 2 bases and 5 bases, there was a span of 12 bases. The CDR3 is made up of 14 amino acids. The CDR3 reads CASSYGGRGETQYF. The DNA for the CDR3 is TGTGCCAGCAGTTACGGGGGGCGGGGGGAGACCCAGTACTTC.

A remark on this clone: The same CDR3 is also encoded by other DNA sequences in this sample. The genes are TRBV6-5 and TRBJ1-6, with no clear D. Per germline, CDR1 MNHEY and CDR2 SVGAGI. V dropped 0 bases and J dropped 8 bases, with 8 bases sitting between them. The CDR3 runs 14 residues. The CDR3 region has the DNA TGTGCCAGCAGTTACTCGACGGGAGATTCACCCCTCCACTTT. It is translated as CASSYSTGDSPLHF.

The table lists this clone with a few counts. V is TRBV7-8 and J is TRBJ1-2, with TRBD1 identical over 7 bases. This CDR3 has 16 amino acids. V gave up 1 base and J gave up 6 bases; unmatched junction bases: 11. Germline V gene data show CDR1 as SGHVS and CDR2 as FQNEAQ. The CDR3 sequence is CASSLEKGQPSNGYTF. In nucleotides, the CDR3 is TGTGCCAGCAGCTTAGAAAAGGGACAGCCTTCGAATGGCTACACCTTC.

The chain is built from TRBV7-9 and TRBJ1-2; D may be TRBD1 (6 bases). Trimming took off 3 bases at V and 0 bases at J, with 11 bases between the two ends. CDR3 length: 15 residues. Germline V gene sequence: CDR1 SEHNR, CDR2 FQNEAQ (reference sequence). The CDR3 DNA reads TGTGCCAGCAGCTTGGCCGGGACACCTAACTATGGCTACACCTTC. Amino acids: CASSLAGTPNYGYTF. Full variable domain (outside the CDR3, taken from reference TRBV7-9 and TRBJ1-2): DTGVSQNPRHKITKRGQNVTFRCDPISEHNRLYWYRQTLGQGPEFLTYFQNEAQLEKSRLLSDRFSAERPKGSFSTLEIQRTEQGDSAMYLCASSLAGTPNYGYTFGSGTRLTVV.

The chain recombines TRBV28 with TRBJ1-5; 9 nucleotides match TRBD1. Losses at the gene ends were 7 bases for V and 3 bases for J; bases not matched to a gene: 7. The CDR3 extends over 15 amino acids. Germline V gives CDR1 MDHEN, CDR2 SYDVKM. The CDR3 reads CASKNDRGYNQPQHF. Here the CDR3 DNA reads TGTGCCAGCAAGAATGACAGGGGGTACAATCAGCCCCAGCATTTT.

This clone was found a few times. V is TRBV7-2 and J is TRBJ1-1; 7 bases are a match to TRBD1. The CDR3 is 14 residues long. V trimming: 5 bases; J trimming: 0 bases; junction bases outside the gene matches: 3. Germline V lookup: CDR1 SGHTA, CDR2 FQGNSA. CDR3 loop: CASSPGQLNTEAFF. CDR3 coding DNA: TGTGCCAGCAGCCCGGGACAGCTGAACACTGAAGCTTTCTTT.

The chain is built from TRBV6-1 and TRBJ2-7, with 7 bases aligning to TRBD1. The CDR3 spans 14 residues. V shed 3 bases and J 3 bases; nucleotides not matched to a gene: 5. CDR1 is MNHNS and CDR2 is SASEGT in the germline V gene. The CDR3 spells CASSETAGGYEQYF. CDR3 DNA: TGTGCCAGCAGTGAGACGGCAGGGGGCTACGAGCAGTACTTC.

Concerning this clone itself: Other DNA sequences of this sample code for an identical CDR3. The genes are TRBV27 and TRBJ2-7; D unresolved. CDR1 is MNHEY, CDR2 SMNVEV, per germline (reference sequence). CDR3 size: 13 residues. The V gene lost 0 bases and the J gene lost 1 base, with 4 bases spanning the gap. CDR3 region: CASSLSRSYEQYF. In DNA, the CDR3 is TGTGCCAGCAGTTTATCCAGGTCCTACGAGCAGTACTTC.

The chain has TRBV28 and TRBJ2-1, with TRBD2 identical over 7 bases. Germline V gene data show CDR1 as MDHEN and CDR2 as SYDVKM. Trimming removed 6 bases from V and 9 bases from J; junction bases left unmatched: 14. This CDR3 region has 15 residues. The CDR3 region has the DNA TGTGCCAGCAGACGCCCCGGACTAGTAGGCGGTGAGCAGTTCTTC. It codes for CASRRPGLVGGEQFF.

The rearrangement links TRBV6-5 to TRBJ1-2, with 8 bases lining up with TRBD1. After removal of 2 bases from V and 8 bases from J, the junction contained 4 bases not matched to a gene. The CDR3 is 13 residues long. Germline CDR1 is MNHEY and CDR2 is SVGAGI. The CDR3 here is CASSYGDRYGYTF. In nucleotides, the CDR3 is TGTGCCAGCAGTTACGGGGACAGGTACGGCTACACCTTC.

About this clone: The same CDR3 is also encoded by other DNA sequences in this sample. The V and J genes are TRBV5-4 and TRBJ2-7; D unresolved. Germline V gene sequence: CDR1 SGHNT, CDR2 YYREEE (reference sequence). The CDR3 spans 14 residues. V was shortened by 0 bases and J by 0 bases, with 7 bases between the two germline ends. Written as DNA, the CDR3 is TGTGCCAGCAGCTTGGGCGGCAGCTCCTACGAGCAGTACTTC. Its protein is CASSLGGSSYEQYF.

This chain connects TRBV5-8 to TRBJ2-3, with TRBD2 matching over 9 bases. With 1 base clipped from V and 9 bases from J, the junction kept 12 bases outside the gene matches. The V gene's germline CDR1 is SGHTS and CDR2 YDEGEE. The CDR3 has 16 residues. CDR3 in amino acids: CASSLRLAGLRGTQYF. The CDR3 coding sequence is TGTGCCAGCAGCTTGAGGCTAGCGGGGCTCCGGGGAACGCAGTATTTT. Together with reference TRBV5-8 and TRBJ2-3, the CDR3 gives the full variable domain: EAGVTQSPTHLIKTRGQQATLRCSPISGHTSVYWYQQALGLGLQFLLWYDEGEERNRGNFPPRFSGRQFPNYSSELNVNALELEDSALYLCASSLRLAGLRGTQYFGPGTRLTVL.

This clone was detected a few times. V is TRBV21-1 and J is TRBJ1-1. TRBV21-1 is a documented pseudogene. The CDR3 has 9 residues. CDR3 in DNA: TGTGCCAGCCCCTTTCAAGCTTTCTTT. Amino acid sequence: CASPFQAFF.

This sequence joins TRBV6-1 and TRBJ2-1; 7 positions agree with TRBD1. V was clipped by 6 bases and J by 10 bases; unmatched bases: 9. The germline V gene has CDR1 MNHNS and CDR2 SASEGT. The length of the CDR3 is 13 residues. The CDR3 DNA sequence: TGTGCCAGCAGACCACAGGGGCGGCCGGAGCAGTTCTTC. It yields the protein CASRPQGRPEQFF.

The chain recombines TRBV28 with TRBJ1-1; no clear D gene. Trimming removed 2 bases from V and 2 bases from J, with 9 bases in between. This CDR3 region has 14 residues. Germline CDR1 reads MDHEN; CDR2 reads SYDVKM. CDR3 sequence reads: CASSLRSRNTEAFF. The CDR3, as DNA: TGTGCCAGCAGTTTACGGTCCCGAAACACTGAAGCTTTCTTT.

This clone was recorded a few times. The V gene is TRBV6-1, the J gene TRBJ2-1; 10 positions agree with TRBD2. The CDR3 totals 15 residues. V gave up 4 bases and J gave up 6 bases; unmatched junction bases: 6. From germline, CDR1 is MNHNS and CDR2 SASEGT. The CDR3 spells CASSGLAGAPNEQFF. In DNA form, the CDR3 reads TGTGCCAGCAGTGGCCTAGCGGGGGCCCCCAATGAGCAGTTCTTC.

The rearrangement joins TRBV6-6 to TRBJ1-5; D remains ambiguous. This CDR3 is 15 amino acids long. Per the germline V gene, CDR1 is MNHNY and CDR2 is SVGAGI (reference sequence). V was trimmed by 3 bases and J by 5 bases, leaving 14 bases between them. The CDR3 here is CASSYLEGSDQPQHF. For the CDR3, the DNA is TGTGCCAGCAGTTATTTGGAGGGTTCCGATCAGCCCCAGCATTTT.